This TCR beta chain was sequenced in a study of technical replicates of blood from a few donors. Sequencing used immunoSEQ multiplex PCR; TCRdb keeps in-frame clones, though not all of them. This table holds tens of thousands of clones, around nine tenths found once. This receptor was identified in a human donor in good health. The sequenced sample was T cells isolated from PBMCs.

For the CDR3, the DNA is TGCGCCAGCAGCCAAATGCCTTGGGAGGCCCAGAACACCGGGGAGCTGTTTTTT. Translation gives CASSQMPWEAQNTGELFF. This chain links TRBV4-1 with TRBJ2-2; TRBD2 is a possible D gene (6 bases). CDR1 and CDR2 (germline): MGHRA, YSYEKL. The ends were cut back, 2 bases at V and 1 base at J, with 17 bases in the middle. This CDR3 is 18 amino acids long.